One and the same sample provided the 12 T cell receptor beta chains below, sequenced in a study of blood T cell repertoires in COVID-19. Repertoires were generated with immunoSEQ multiplex PCR, while TCRdb's copy carries only in-frame clones and drops some. The data show under 95,000 clones, 65% to 90% seen once. The specimen sequenced was peripheral blood. Receptor source: a man aged 50-59 years with COVID-19, enrolled during active disease.

The chain is built from TRBV9 and TRBJ1-4; D is uncertain. The length of the CDR3 is 14 residues. The germline V gene has CDR1 SGDLS and CDR2 YYNGEE. The V end was cut by 4 bases, the J end by 0 bases, with 7 bases between. This chain's CDR3 is CASSLSTTNEKLFF. The CDR3 DNA reads TGTGCCAGCAGCCTATCTACAACTAATGAAAAACTGTTTTTT.

This clone was seen a single time. The genes are TRBV5-4 and TRBJ2-5; maybe TRBD2 (6 bases). This CDR3 has 13 amino acids. Germline CDR1 reads SGHNT; CDR2 reads YYREEE (reference sequence). V shed 4 bases and J shed 5 bases, with 12 bases lying between them. CDR3 residues: CASSRSGGETQYF. In DNA form, the CDR3 reads TGTGCCAGCAGCAGATCTGGGGGGGAGACCCAGTACTTC.

Written as DNA, the CDR3 is TGTGCCAGCAGCCGACAGAGCTCCTATAATTCACCCCTCCACTTT. It is translated as CASSRQSSYNSPLHF. This chain joins TRBV2 and TRBJ1-6, with D maybe TRBD1 (5 bases). The ends were cut back, 6 bases at V and 0 bases at J, with 9 bases in the middle. There are 15 residues in the CDR3. The germline gives CDR1 SNHLY, CDR2 FYNNEI. Filled out from reference TRBV2 and TRBJ1-6, the complete variable domain reads EPEVTQTPSHQVTQMGQEVILRCVPISNHLYFYWYRQILGQKVEFLVSFYNNEISEKSEIFDDQFSVERPDGSNFTLKIRSTKLEDSAMYFCASSRQSSYNSPLHFGNGTRLTVT.

The J gene is TRBJ1-5, the V gene TRBV4-2; maybe TRBD1 (6 bases). The CDR3 extends over 17 amino acids. Deletions cut 0 bases from V and 2 bases from J, with 14 bases between. The germline V gene has CDR1 LGHNA and CDR2 YNFKEQ. The CDR3 nucleotides are TGTGCCAGCAGCCAAGATAACAGGGCGGTCGGCAATCAGCCCCAGCATTTT. Translation gives CASSQDNRAVGNQPQHF.

This clone was recorded once. This rearrangement joins TRBV3-1 (or the pseudogene TRBV3-2) to TRBJ2-2; D is unclear. This CDR3 spans 15 amino acids. Germline loops: CDR1 LGHDT, CDR2 YNNKEL (reference sequence). Trimming took off 0 bases at V and 7 bases at J, with 12 bases between the two ends. CDR3 DNA sequence: TGTGCCAGCAGCCAAGAATTCCTAGGTGGCGGGGAGCTGTTTTTT. Translation gives CASSQEFLGGGELFF.

The rearrangement uses TRBV21-1 and TRBJ2-2; TRBD2, as called in the table, went unchecked against the DNA. TRBV21-1 is listed as a pseudogene. This CDR3 has 17 amino acids. The CDR3 is CASSKRRAGHGAGELFF. The CDR3 DNA sequence: TGTGCCAGCAGCAAAAGGCGCGCGGGGCATGGGGCCGGGGAGCTGTTTTTT.

The rearrangement joins TRBV19 to TRBJ2-2, with D possibly TRBD1 on 6 matching bases. In germline, CDR1 is LNHDA, CDR2 SQIVND (reference sequence). There are 12 residues in the CDR3. The germline V and J ends were trimmed by 9 bases and 8 bases, with 13 bases remaining between them. The CDR3 DNA reads TGTGCCAGCAGGACAGTCTTGGGGGAGCTGTTTTTT. This gives the protein CASRTVLGELFF. Combining the CDR3 with reference TRBV19 and TRBJ2-2 gives the whole variable domain DGGITQSPKYLFRKEGQNVTLSCEQNLNHDAMYWYRQDPGQGLRLIYYSQIVNDFQKGDIAEGYSVSREKKESFPLTVTSAQKNPTAFYLCASRTVLGELFFGEGSRLTVL.

This clone came up a few times. This sequence joins TRBV2 and TRBJ2-7, with D possibly TRBD2 on 6 matching bases. CDR1 is SNHLY and CDR2 is FYNNEI in the germline V gene. CDR3 length equals 13 residues. Trimming pared 7 bases from V and 2 bases from J, leaving 12 bases between. This CDR3 reads CASTRDVTYEQYF. The CDR3 coding sequence is TGTGCCAGCACGCGGGATGTCACCTACGAGCAGTACTTC.

The genes are TRBV19 and TRBJ1-3, with 7 bases aligning to TRBD1. The length of the CDR3 is 15 residues. The germline gives CDR1 LNHDA, CDR2 SQIVND (reference sequence). V was clipped by 6 bases and J by 2 bases; unmatched bases: 7. The CDR3 DNA follows: TGTGCCAGTAGACGACAGGGAAACGCTGGAAACACCATATATTTT. Amino acids: CASRRQGNAGNTIYF. The whole variable domain, filled in from reference TRBV19 and TRBJ1-3, reads DGGITQSPKYLFRKEGQNVTLSCEQNLNHDAMYWYRQDPGQGLRLIYYSQIVNDFQKGDIAEGYSVSREKKESFPLTVTSAQKNPTAFYLCASRRQGNAGNTIYFGEGSWLTVV.

The gene calls are TRBV19 and TRBJ1-4; 9 bases map to TRBD1. V gave up 6 bases and J gave up 7 bases; unmatched junction bases: 3. This CDR3 spans 13 amino acids. Germline values: CDR1 LNHDA, CDR2 SQIVND (reference sequence). Here the CDR3 reads CASRGTGREKLFF. The CDR3 coding sequence is TGTGCCAGTAGAGGGACAGGGCGTGAAAAACTGTTTTTT.

CDR3 in amino acids: CASSLMTGGYNSPLHF. CDR3 coding DNA: TGTGCCAGCAGCTTAATGACAGGGGGTTATAATTCACCCCTCCACTTT. The chain combines TRBV7-2 with TRBJ1-6; 9 bases are shared with TRBD1. There are 16 residues in the CDR3. The V and J ends lost 2 bases and 4 bases, in that order; junction bases with no gene match: 3. The V gene's germline CDR1 is SGHTA and CDR2 FQGNSA.

The CDR3 loop reads CATSRDQPGSGNTIYF. CDR3 bases: TGTGCCACCAGCAGAGATCAGCCAGGCTCTGGAAACACCATATATTTT. The V call is TRBV15, the J call TRBJ1-3; D remains ambiguous. The CDR3 is 16 amino acids. Germline loops: CDR1 LNHNV, CDR2 YYDKDF (reference sequence). V lost 0 bases, J lost 0 bases, and 9 bases lay in between.